This TCR beta chain was identified in a study of shared clonotypes between healthy human individuals. Study summary: Aged between 18 and 49, the donors were a couple of women and three men.

About this clone: Its antigen is not known.

Within Nashville, Tennessee resided all donors, each a Caucasian adult. Using immunoSEQ multiplex PCR, the repertoire was profiled, and TCRdb retains in-frame clones only, with some absent. The sample shows roughly 1,000,000 clones, around 78% of them seen only once. The germline V gene has CDR1 SGHAT and CDR2 FQNNGV. Trimming removed 6 bases from V and 0 bases from J; junction bases left unmatched: 14. The CDR3 totals 18 residues. General study findings and limits: The study found lower generation probabilities in non-shared clonotypes than in those shared by all four donors. Limited genetic and exposure-history diversity came from having few donors.

Sequences were obtained from memory CD4+ T cells from PBMCs. Indicated subset: CD45RA-negative fraction. This receptor was taken from a man between 18 and 29 years old in good health. Some clones in this sample may be carry-over from other donors' samples. The chain uses TRBV11-2 and TRBJ2-1, with TRBD2 matching over 7 bases. This CDR3 is CASRTSGTGISSYNEQFF. CDR3 coding DNA: TGTGCCAGCAGGACAAGCGGGACCGGGATTAGCTCCTACAATGAGCAGTTCTTC.